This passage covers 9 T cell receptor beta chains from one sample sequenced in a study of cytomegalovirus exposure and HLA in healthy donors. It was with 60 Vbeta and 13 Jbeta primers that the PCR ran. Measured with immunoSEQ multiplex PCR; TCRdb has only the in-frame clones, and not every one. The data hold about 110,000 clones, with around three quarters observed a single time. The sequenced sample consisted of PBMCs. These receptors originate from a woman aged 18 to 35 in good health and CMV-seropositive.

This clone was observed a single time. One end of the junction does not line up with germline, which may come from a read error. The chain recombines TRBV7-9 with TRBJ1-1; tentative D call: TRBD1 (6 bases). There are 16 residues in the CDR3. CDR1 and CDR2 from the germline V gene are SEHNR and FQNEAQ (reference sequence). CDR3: CSSTPVGPRGNTEAFF. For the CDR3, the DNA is TGTTCCAGCACCCCGGTGGGGCCCAGGGGGAACACTGAAGCTTTCTTT.

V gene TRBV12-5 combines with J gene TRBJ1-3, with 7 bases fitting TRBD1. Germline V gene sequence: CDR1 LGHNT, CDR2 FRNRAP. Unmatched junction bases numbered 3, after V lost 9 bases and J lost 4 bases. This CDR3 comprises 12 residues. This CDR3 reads CASGTEGNTIYF. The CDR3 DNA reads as TGTGCTAGCGGGACAGAGGGAAACACCATATATTTT.

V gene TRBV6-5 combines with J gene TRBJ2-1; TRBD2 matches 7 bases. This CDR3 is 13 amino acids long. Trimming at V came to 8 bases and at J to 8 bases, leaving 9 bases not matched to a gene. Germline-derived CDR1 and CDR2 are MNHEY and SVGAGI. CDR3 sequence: CASRGGVWDEQFF. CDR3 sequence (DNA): TGTGCCAGCCGCGGGGGAGTGTGGGATGAGCAGTTCTTC.

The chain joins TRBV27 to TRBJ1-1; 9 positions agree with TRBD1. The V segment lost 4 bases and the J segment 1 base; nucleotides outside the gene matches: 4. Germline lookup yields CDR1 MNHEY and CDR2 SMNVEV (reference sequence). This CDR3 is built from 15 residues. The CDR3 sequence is CASSSGTGPNTEAFF. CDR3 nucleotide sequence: TGTGCCAGCAGTTCCGGGACAGGGCCGAACACTGAAGCTTTCTTT.

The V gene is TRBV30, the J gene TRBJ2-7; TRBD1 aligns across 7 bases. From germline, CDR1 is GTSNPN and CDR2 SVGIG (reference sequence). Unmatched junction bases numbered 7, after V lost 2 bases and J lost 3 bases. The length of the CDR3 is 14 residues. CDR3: CAWSRTGTVYEQYF. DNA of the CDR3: TGTGCCTGGAGTCGAACCGGGACAGTCTACGAGCAGTACTTC.

The CDR3 sequence: CASSETQTDGNQPQHF. The CDR3 coding sequence is TGTGCCAGCAGTGAAACCCAGACTGACGGCAATCAGCCCCAGCATTTT. The gene calls are TRBV6-1 and TRBJ1-5; D not certain. Trimming removed 2 bases at V and 2 bases at J, with 13 bases between. Germline CDR1 and CDR2: MNHNS and SASEGT. This CDR3 spans 16 amino acids.

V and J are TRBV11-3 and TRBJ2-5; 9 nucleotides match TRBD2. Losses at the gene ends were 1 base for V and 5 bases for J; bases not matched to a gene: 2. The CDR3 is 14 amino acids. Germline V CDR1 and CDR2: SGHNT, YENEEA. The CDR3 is CASSLASGTETQYF. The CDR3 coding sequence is TGTGCCAGCAGCTTAGCTAGCGGGACTGAGACCCAGTACTTC.

The DNA of the CDR3 is TGTGCCAGCAGCTTAGACGCCCACATGGAGACCCAGTACTTC. Its protein product is CASSLDAHMETQYF. The rearrangement links TRBV7-9 to TRBJ2-5; D gene unclear. V lost 1 base and J 5 bases, leaving 11 bases between the germline ends. This CDR3 spans 14 amino acids. From germline, CDR1 is SEHNR and CDR2 FQNEAQ (reference sequence).

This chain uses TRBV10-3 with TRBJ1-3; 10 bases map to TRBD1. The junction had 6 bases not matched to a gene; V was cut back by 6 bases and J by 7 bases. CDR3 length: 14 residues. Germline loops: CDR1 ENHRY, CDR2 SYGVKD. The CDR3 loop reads CAISPGQGTNTIYF. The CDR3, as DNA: TGTGCCATCAGCCCGGGACAGGGGACCAACACCATATATTTT.